This TCR beta chain was recorded in a study of T cells in Graves' hyperthyroidism and ophthalmopathy. TCR beta CDR3 regions were amplified from RNA transcripts. A first-round RT-PCR of the TCR CDR3 used the HTBI primer set. Each CDR3 protein is one row after TCRdb ran MiXCR on the multiplex PCR reads. The sample has roughly 200,000 distinct CDR3 sequences, approximately 20% seen once. Points from the study as a whole: Most clonotypes expanded in thyroid above 0.001 were likewise present in blood.

Recently diagnosed hyperthyroidism of less than 2 months' duration affected patients aged 18 to 65. This clonotype occurred many times. The antigen remains undetermined. The origin of this receptor is a man aged 35 to 55 with Graves' hyperthyroidism. Sample: blood.

CDR3 sequence reads: CASSLGPGHFNYGYTF. The CDR3 DNA follows: TGTGCCAGCAGCTTAGGTCCAGGACATTTTAACTATGGCTACACCTTC. V usage is TRBV7-8 and J usage is TRBJ1-2; weak D call: TRBD1 (5 bases). The CDR3 sequence is 16 residues long. Trimming stripped 1 base from V and 1 base from J, with 13 bases between. In germline, CDR1 is SGHVS, CDR2 FQNEAQ.